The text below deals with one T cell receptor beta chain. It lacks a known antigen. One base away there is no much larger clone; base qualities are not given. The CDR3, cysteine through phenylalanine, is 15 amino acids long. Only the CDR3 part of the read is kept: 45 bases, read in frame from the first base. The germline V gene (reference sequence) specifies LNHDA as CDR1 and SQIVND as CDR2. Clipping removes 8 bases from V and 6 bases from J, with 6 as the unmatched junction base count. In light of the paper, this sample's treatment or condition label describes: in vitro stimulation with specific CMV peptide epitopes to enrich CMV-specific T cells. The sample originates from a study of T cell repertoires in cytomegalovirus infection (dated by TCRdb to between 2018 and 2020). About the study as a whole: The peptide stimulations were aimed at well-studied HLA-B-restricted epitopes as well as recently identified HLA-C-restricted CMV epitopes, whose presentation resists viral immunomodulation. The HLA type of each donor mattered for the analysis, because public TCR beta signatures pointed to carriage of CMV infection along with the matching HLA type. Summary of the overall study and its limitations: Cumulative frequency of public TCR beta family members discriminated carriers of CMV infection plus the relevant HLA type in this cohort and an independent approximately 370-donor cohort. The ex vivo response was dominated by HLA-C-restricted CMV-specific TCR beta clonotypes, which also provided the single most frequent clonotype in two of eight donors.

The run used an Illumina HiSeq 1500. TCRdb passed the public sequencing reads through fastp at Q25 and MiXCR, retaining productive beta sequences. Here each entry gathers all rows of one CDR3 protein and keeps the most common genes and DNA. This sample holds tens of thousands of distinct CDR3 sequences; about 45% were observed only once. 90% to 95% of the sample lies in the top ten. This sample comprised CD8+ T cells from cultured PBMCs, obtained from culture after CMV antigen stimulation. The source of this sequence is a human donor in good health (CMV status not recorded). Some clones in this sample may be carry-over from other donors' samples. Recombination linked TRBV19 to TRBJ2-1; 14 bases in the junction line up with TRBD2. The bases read TGTGCCAGTGGGACTAGCGGGAGTCCTCCCAATGAGCAGTTCTTC. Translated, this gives CASGTSGSPPNEQFF.